One sample yielded the 2 T cell receptor beta chains listed below, sequenced in a study of blood T cell repertoires in COVID-19 (TCRdb year 2020). Libraries were built with the immunoSEQ multiplex PCR assay. TCRdb carries this immuneACCESS record with in-frame sequences only. Its versions omit some clonotypes, under half of them owing to an unresolved V gene in the studies checked, with the rest unexplained. The sample has around 310,000 clones on record, 90% of them singletons. The ten largest clones take up under 1.1% of the sample. The sequenced material came from peripheral blood. The receptor source for this set is a woman aged 40 to 55 with COVID-19, enrolled during active disease.

This sequence joins TRBV28 and TRBJ2-3; 12 bases match TRBD2. In germline, CDR1 is MDHEN, CDR2 SYDVKM. The CDR3 extends over 15 amino acids. Trimming at V came to 6 bases and at J to 5 bases, leaving 6 bases not matched to a gene. CDR3 protein: CASRSSGRVKDTQYF. The CDR3 nucleotides read TGTGCCAGCAGGTCTAGCGGGAGGGTCAAAGATACGCAGTATTTT.

The rearrangement links TRBV27 to TRBJ2-1, with TRBD1 as a possible D gene (6 bases). There are 15 residues in the CDR3. The V end lost 7 bases, the J end lost 3 bases, and 16 bases lay between the germline ends. CDR1 is MNHEY and CDR2 is SMNVEV in the germline V gene (reference sequence). The CDR3 here is CASTLDRNGYNEQFF. The CDR3 DNA is TGTGCCAGCACCTTAGACAGGAATGGCTACAATGAGCAGTTCTTC.